The source of this T cell receptor beta chain is a study of CD8 T cells in Susac syndrome. Random hexamers were used to reverse transcribe an amount of about 0.45 to 1 ug RNA. TCRdb re-analysed the immunoSEQ multiplex PCR reads in MiXCR, keeping a single row per CDR3 protein. The sample carries some 120,000 distinct CDR3 sequences, over 90% recorded once. Deletions cut 0 bases from V and 2 bases from J, with 11 bases between. The length of the CDR3 is 16 residues. Germline CDR1 is MNHEY and CDR2 is SVGEGT. The chain employs TRBV6-2 or TRBV6-3 and TRBJ2-1, with D perhaps matching TRBD2 (6 bases). Sequencing input: CD4+ T cells from PBMCs. The receptor was isolated from a human donor in good health. The CDR3 reads CASSYSSGYAYNEQFF. CDR3 coding DNA: TGTGCCAGCAGTTACTCAAGCGGGTACGCCTACAATGAGCAGTTCTTC.